These 30 T cell receptor beta chains share one sample of origin, sequenced in a study of regulatory T cells in long-lasting Graves disease. The time point is: newly diagnosed GD, antithyroid drugs for less than 3 months. PBMC-extracted RNA yielded the TCR library. Combining iRepertoire HTBI primers with Arm-PCR of CDR3 regions, the authors built TCR beta libraries. TCRdb independently ran MiXCR on the multiplex PCR reads; one entry per CDR3 protein. This table holds 300,000 to 400,000 distinct CDR3 sequences, around 15% found once. This sample was also put to use in a study of T cells in Graves' hyperthyroidism and ophthalmopathy.

The starting material was peripheral blood mononuclear cells (PBMCs), obtained at new diagnosis, from a patient treated with antithyroid drugs. The receptors originated from a man aged 35 to 55 with Graves disease.

The CDR3 DNA follows: TGTGCCACCAGTGGAGGGCCCCCCTCCTACAATGAGCAGTTCTTC. It yields the protein CATSGGPPSYNEQFF. The rearrangement joins TRBV24-1 to TRBJ2-1, with TRBD2 as a possible D gene (5 bases). This CDR3 is 15 amino acids long. Looked up from germline, CDR1 is KGHDR and CDR2 is SFDVKD. Trimming cost V 5 bases and J 0 bases, with 10 bases left between them.

The chain links TRBV5-1 to TRBJ2-2, with D perhaps matching TRBD1 or TRBD2 (5 bases each). Per germline, CDR1 SGHRS and CDR2 YFSETQ. V lost 5 bases and J 2 bases, leaving 10 bases between the germline ends. CDR3 length equals 14 residues. The CDR3 bases are TGCGCCAGCAGGGGGACGGTAAACACCGGGGAGCTGTTTTTT. Amino acids: CASRGTVNTGELFF.

J is TRBJ2-7 and V is TRBV5-1; no firm D call. Germline-derived CDR1 and CDR2 are SGHRS and YFSETQ. The CDR3 has 15 residues. The V and J ends lost 0 bases and 2 bases respectively, with 12 bases between them. The CDR3 DNA follows: TGCGCCAGCAGCTTGGATAGCAGGAGCCCCTACGAGCAGTACTTC. Translated: CASSLDSRSPYEQYF.

This clonotype was observed at least ten times. The chain joins TRBV14 to TRBJ2-3; D may be TRBD1 (5 bases). The germline V and J ends were trimmed by 0 bases and 0 bases, with 7 bases remaining between them. Per germline, CDR1 SGHDN and CDR2 FVKESK. This CDR3 region has 15 residues. The CDR3 nucleotides read TGTGCCAGCAGCCAAGATTACAGGAGCACAGATACGCAGTATTTT. This gives the protein CASSQDYRSTDTQYF.

This clonotype appeared many times. The chain recombines TRBV15 with TRBJ1-2, with D possibly matching TRBD1 (6 bases). Germline CDR1 is LNHNV and CDR2 is YYDKDF (reference sequence). Trimming took off 0 bases at V and 6 bases at J, with 14 bases between the two ends. CDR3 size: 15 residues. The CDR3, as DNA: TGTGCCACCAGCAGAGATCGGGGGGCGGGAAATGGCTACACCTTC. It codes for CATSRDRGAGNGYTF.

This clonotype was detected many times. The chain couples TRBV15 to TRBJ2-3; D is uncertain. The V end lost 0 bases, the J end lost 1 base, and 17 bases lay between the germline ends. Per the germline V gene, CDR1 is LNHNV and CDR2 is YYDKDF (reference sequence). The CDR3 spans 18 residues. For the CDR3, the DNA is TGTGCCACCAGCAGAGATTCGAGGCCGCTTCCCGGCACAGATACGCAGTATTTT. Translating it yields CATSRDSRPLPGTDTQYF. Based on the CDR3 plus reference TRBV15 and TRBJ2-3, the full variable domain is DAMVIQNPRYQVTQFGKPVTLSCSQTLNHNVMYWYQQKSSQAPKLLFHYYDKDFNNEADTPDNFQSRRPNTSFCFLDIRSPGLGDTAMYLCATSRDSRPLPGTDTQYFGPGTRLTVL.

This clonotype was detected a few times. V gene TRBV3-1 combines with J gene TRBJ2-2; 13 nucleotides match TRBD2. Germline V gene data show CDR1 as LGHDT and CDR2 as YNNKEL (reference sequence). This CDR3 comprises 18 residues. The trim removed 2 bases at V and 5 bases at J, leaving 8 bases unmatched. The CDR3 region is CASSQYSPGLAGTGELFF. CDR3 sequence (DNA): TGTGCCAGCAGCCAATATTCCCCGGGACTAGCGGGGACCGGGGAGCTGTTTTTT.

This chain connects TRBV19 to TRBJ2-3, with 11 bases that match TRBD1. The ends lost 5 bases at V and 4 bases at J; junction bases unmatched: 8. The CDR3 loop spans 16 amino acids. Germline V gene data show CDR1 as LNHDA and CDR2 as SQIVND (reference sequence). DNA of the CDR3: TGTGCCAGTAGTGTCCGGGACAGGGGGAGCCCAGATACGCAGTATTTT. Translating gives CASSVRDRGSPDTQYF.

This clonotype was recorded at least ten times. The chain carries TRBV12-3 or TRBV12-4 and TRBJ1-5; D possibly corresponds to TRBD1 (5 bases). The ends were cut back, 5 bases at V and 2 bases at J, with 16 bases in the middle. The CDR3 extends over 16 amino acids. The CDR3 sequence is CASSRSWGGGNQPQHF. In DNA form, the CDR3 reads TGTGCCAGCAGTCGGAGCTGGGGCGGGGGCAATCAGCCCCAGCATTTT.

Notes on this clonotype: Relative to the germline gene, one junction end is altered; a read error may explain this. The CDR3 loop reads CAGSMDPYYGYTF. The CDR3 bases are TGTGCCGGCAGCATGGACCCGTACTATGGCTACACCTTC. This sequence joins TRBV7-3 and TRBJ1-2, with no clear D. CDR3 length: 13 amino acids. Per the germline V gene, CDR1 is SGHTA and CDR2 is FQGTGA. The whole variable domain, filled in from reference TRBV7-3 and TRBJ1-2, reads GAGVSQTPSNKVTEKGKYVELRCDPISGHTALYWYRQSLGQGPEFLIYFQGTGAADDSGLPNDRFFAVRPEGSVSTLKIQRTERGDSAVYLCAGSMDPYYGYTFGSGTRLTVV.

Points on this clonotype: Being one base from a much bigger clone, this may be a read error. The rearrangement uses TRBV30 and TRBJ2-1; the match to TRBD2 covers 12 bases. The DNA end lines up better with TRBJ2-7; the J call may be wrong. CDR1 GTSNPN and CDR2 SVGIG come from the germline V gene (reference sequence). The CDR3 sequence is 15 residues long. CDR3 loop: CAWSASGGAYNEQYF. Here the CDR3 DNA reads TGTGCCTGGAGCGCTAGCGGGGGGGCTTACAATGAGCAGTACTTC.

This clonotype was observed at least ten times. The chain links TRBV12-3 or TRBV12-4 to TRBJ1-3; no clear D. V lost 2 bases, J lost 4 bases, and 3 bases lay in between. The CDR3 is 12 amino acids. The CDR3 coding sequence is TGTGCCAGCAGTTTAAGGGGAAACACCATATATTTT. Protein: CASSLRGNTIYF.

There are many counts of this clonotype. This sequence joins TRBV2 and TRBJ1-1, with D possibly being TRBD1 (5 bases). V lost 2 bases and J lost 10, with 14 bases in between. Germline V gives CDR1 SNHLY, CDR2 FYNNEI. The CDR3 extends over 13 amino acids. The CDR3 bases are TGTGCCAGCAGTGAATCAGGGCCCCCTGGAGCTTTCTTT. It translates to CASSESGPPGAFF.

CDR3 coding DNA: TGCGCCAGCAGCCAAGCAGGGTTTAATCAGCCCCAGCATTTT. It translates to CASSQAGFNQPQHF. The chain couples TRBV4-1 to TRBJ1-5; TRBD1 is a possible D gene (5 bases). Germline assignment: CDR1 MGHRA and CDR2 YSYEKL. CDR3 length: 14 residues. V lost 1 base and J lost 4, with 8 bases in between.

This clonotype showed up many times. CDR3 DNA: TGTGCCAGCAGCCAAGATTCGGCGGGGGGGCTCGAGACCCAGTACTTC. This encodes CASSQDSAGGLETQYF. The chain combines TRBV3-1 with TRBJ2-5, with 9 bases aligning to TRBD2. The trim removed 0 bases at V and 5 bases at J, leaving 7 bases unmatched. The V gene's germline CDR1 is LGHDT and CDR2 YNNKEL (reference sequence). This CDR3 comprises 16 residues.

This rearrangement joins TRBV4-2 to TRBJ1-4; D uncertain. Per germline, CDR1 LGHNA and CDR2 YNFKEQ. The length of the CDR3 is 14 residues. V lost 1 base and J 4 bases, leaving 7 bases between the germline ends. CDR3 sequence: CASSQGSGNEKLFF. CDR3 nucleotides: TGTGCCAGCAGCCAAGGTAGCGGTAATGAAAAACTGTTTTTT.

The chain recombines TRBV6-1 with TRBJ2-7, with 10 bases fitting TRBD2. Trimming cost V 3 bases and J 2 bases; bases outside gene matches: 1. The CDR3 extends over 14 amino acids. Germline V gives CDR1 MNHNS, CDR2 SASEGT. CDR3 in DNA: TGTGCCAGCAGTGACGGACTAGCGGCCTACGAGCAGTACTTC. It translates to CASSDGLAAYEQYF.

The chain recombines TRBV10-3 with TRBJ2-2; D gene uncertain. Trimming left V 0 bases short and J 0 bases short, with 14 bases between. CDR1 is ENHRY and CDR2 is SYGVKD in the germline V gene. This CDR3 comprises 18 residues. CDR3 residues: CAISESGKTVANTGELFF. The CDR3 coding sequence is TGTGCCATCAGTGAGTCGGGGAAGACCGTAGCGAACACCGGGGAGCTGTTTTTT.

For this clonotype: At one end, the junction sequence differs from germline, possibly due to a read error. V gene TRBV15 combines with J gene TRBJ1-6, with D unresolved. This CDR3 region has 15 residues. The germline V gene has CDR1 LNHNV and CDR2 YYDKDF (reference sequence). CDR3 loop: CATSYNPDSSSSLHF. DNA of the CDR3: TGTGCCACCAGCTACAACCCGGACTCCTCTTCATCCCTCCACTTT.

The genes are TRBV28 and TRBJ2-1; D is ambiguous. Trimming stripped 5 bases from V and 8 bases from J, with 7 bases between. The germline CDR1 and CDR2 sequences are MDHEN and SYDVKM. The length of the CDR3 is 11 residues. CDR3 sequence: CASSPLDEQFF. CDR3 bases: TGTGCCAGCAGTCCTCTTGATGAGCAGTTCTTC.

The genes are TRBV5-1 and TRBJ2-1, with TRBD1 identical over 8 bases. The tail of the sequence fits TRBJ2-5 better, so the J call may be wrong. Looked up from germline, CDR1 is SGHRS and CDR2 is YFSETQ. The CDR3 has 15 residues. The CDR3 region has the DNA TGCGCCAGCAGCGCCGGGACAGGCTACCAGGGGACCCAGTACTTC. Translation: CASSAGTGYQGTQYF.

This clonotype came up many times. The rearrangement uses TRBV11-2 and TRBJ2-3; no reliable D call. V was pared by 1 base and J by 1 base, with 12 bases between. The CDR3 length is 16 residues. Per the germline V gene, CDR1 is SGHAT and CDR2 is FQNNGV. The CDR3 DNA reads TGTGCCAGCAGCTTAGGGGCCAGCCTTCGCACAGATACGCAGTATTTT. Protein: CASSLGASLRTDTQYF.

This clonotype has ten or more counts. This chain connects TRBV5-1 to TRBJ2-3; 14 positions match TRBD2. This CDR3 has 15 amino acids. V dropped 4 bases and J dropped 5; count of bases not matched to a gene: 3. Germline loops: CDR1 SGHRS, CDR2 YFSETQ. CDR3 loop: CASSGLAGGLDTQYF. CDR3 coding DNA: TGCGCCAGCAGCGGACTAGCGGGGGGTTTAGATACGCAGTATTTT.

In its sample, this clonotype was seen a few times. Because it lacks the conserved phenylalanine or tryptophan at the end, this CDR3 is likely a read error. The limits of the CDR3 on the DNA are not certain, so only TCRdb's listed CDR3 is given. The chain couples TRBV28 to TRBJ2-7; the D call TRBD1 from the table was never checked on the DNA. Germline V lookup: CDR1 MDHEN, CDR2 SYDVKM. The CDR3 comprises 13 residues, both ends counted. The chain's CDR3 is CASSFRPGTPPIL.

The sample holds many counts of this clonotype. The chain carries TRBV27 and TRBJ2-3; 9 bases match TRBD1. CDR1 MNHEY and CDR2 SMNVEV come from the germline V gene (reference sequence). After removal of 4 bases from V and 3 bases from J, the junction contained 8 bases not matched to a gene. The CDR3 has 16 residues. CDR3 region: CASSSPGTGSTDTQYF. The CDR3 region has the DNA TGTGCCAGCAGTTCCCCCGGGACAGGGTCTACAGATACGCAGTATTTT.

The rearrangement joins TRBV20-1 to TRBJ2-7, with 10 bases that match TRBD2. CDR1 is DFQATT and CDR2 is SNEGSKA in the germline V gene (reference sequence). This CDR3 is built from 15 residues. Trimming took 6 bases from V and 0 from J; bases not matched to a gene: 8. The CDR3 nucleotides read TGCAGTGCCGAACTGGGACTAGCGACCTCCTACGAGCAGTACTTC. Its protein is CSAELGLATSYEQYF.

This clonotype was detected only a few times. This chain uses TRBV11-2 with TRBJ2-6; D is uncertain. Trimming took off 4 bases at V and 1 base at J, with 5 bases between the two ends. CDR3 size: 14 residues. The V gene's germline CDR1 is SGHAT and CDR2 FQNNGV. The CDR3 here is CASSSISGANVLTF. As DNA, the CDR3 is TGTGCCAGCAGCTCGATATCTGGGGCCAACGTCCTGACTTTC.

This clonotype was picked up many times. This rearrangement joins TRBV9 to TRBJ2-1; TRBD2 matches 11 bases. V shed 4 bases, J shed 0 bases, and the junction held 6 bases outside the gene matches. The CDR3 is 17 amino acids. In germline, CDR1 is SGDLS, CDR2 YYNGEE. The CDR3 sequence is CASSPTSGASSYNEQFF. In DNA, the CDR3 is TGTGCCAGCAGCCCGACTAGCGGGGCGAGCTCCTACAATGAGCAGTTCTTC.

In its sample, this clonotype was seen many times. CDR3 DNA sequence: TGTGCCAGCAGTTTACAGTCAACTCAGGAGACCCAGTACTTC. Translated, it gives CASSLQSTQETQYF. The rearrangement links TRBV7-9 to TRBJ2-5; D not resolved. The V end lost 6 bases, the J end lost 5 bases, and 16 bases lay between the germline ends. Germline V CDR1 and CDR2: SEHNR, FQNEAQ (reference sequence). The CDR3 totals 14 residues.

J is TRBJ1-6 and V is TRBV6-2 or TRBV6-3; D unresolved. Germline values: CDR1 MNHEY, CDR2 SVGEGT. The V gene lost 0 bases and the J gene lost 8 bases, with 17 bases spanning the gap. This CDR3 has 17 amino acids. The DNA of the CDR3 is TGTGCCAGCAGTTACTCGCTCGCAGGAGGTGCGGATTCACCCCTCCACTTT. It specifies CASSYSLAGGADSPLHF.